Listed here are 24 T cell receptor beta chains from one sample, sequenced in a study of T cell responses to AZD1222 COVID-19 vaccine (dated by TCRdb to the early 2020s). To prepare the library, the immunoSEQ multiplex PCR assay was applied. TCRdb stores this immuneACCESS table with in-frame sequences only. Part of the clones is absent; in the studies checked, under half of the shortfall reflects unresolved V genes, and no reason is known for the rest. The sample table records around 130,000 clones; 91% of these occur just once. The ten largest clones represent under 3.5% of the sample. Explained via the paper, the time point label denotes: baseline before first vaccination. The material was peripheral blood, obtained on day 0 of AZD1222 vaccination. All receptors derive from an adult in good health.

This chain links TRBV4-3 with TRBJ2-5; TRBD2 agrees at 10 bases. The V gene's germline CDR1 is LGHNA and CDR2 YSLEER. The CDR3 has 16 amino acids. Unmatched junction bases numbered 4, after V lost 0 bases and J lost 3 bases. This chain's CDR3 is CASSQDWLAGEETQYF. The DNA of the CDR3 is TGCGCCAGCAGCCAAGATTGGCTAGCGGGAGAAGAGACCCAGTACTTC.

This sequence joins TRBV11-2 and TRBJ1-1; 8 bases align to TRBD1. Trimming removed 5 bases from V and 0 bases from J; junction bases left unmatched: 5. CDR1 SGHAT and CDR2 FQNNGV come from the germline V gene. This CDR3 has 15 residues. CDR3 in amino acids: CASSPGQGMNTEAFF. The CDR3 nucleotides are TGTGCCAGCAGCCCAGGACAGGGCATGAACACTGAAGCTTTCTTT.

With respect to this clone: One end of the junction fails to match germline, which may point to a read error. The gene calls are TRBV7-2 and TRBJ2-1; 7 bases are a match to TRBD2. The germline CDR1 and CDR2 sequences are SGHTA and FQGNSA. This CDR3 is built from 13 residues. The CDR3 bases are TGTGCCACCAGCAGGCTAGCGGCCAATGAGCAGTTCTTC. Its translation: CATSRLAANEQFF.

This chain uses TRBV19 with TRBJ1-1; D gene uncertain. The ends were cut back, 3 bases at V and 3 bases at J, with 11 bases in the middle. The length of the CDR3 is 14 residues. Germline V gene sequence: CDR1 LNHDA, CDR2 SQIVND (reference sequence). The CDR3 reads CASSIRDYHTEAFF. DNA of the CDR3: TGTGCCAGTAGTATTCGAGACTACCACACTGAAGCTTTCTTT.

The V gene is TRBV3-1 (or the pseudogene TRBV3-2), the J gene TRBJ1-1; D possibly corresponds to TRBD1 (5 bases). From germline, CDR1 is LGHDT and CDR2 YNNKEL (reference sequence). The CDR3 spans 16 residues. Trimming took off 1 base at V and 2 bases at J, with 14 bases between the two ends. CDR3 nucleotide sequence: TGTGCCAGCAGCCAAGTCGGGACCCGCAAAAACACTGAAGCTTTCTTT. As protein: CASSQVGTRKNTEAFF.

The CDR3 DNA reads TGTGCCAGCAGTGAAGCGCGAGAGACCCAGTACTTC. This translates into CASSEARETQYF. The V call is TRBV2, the J call TRBJ2-5; no clear D gene. The CDR3 is made up of 12 amino acids. Germline CDR1 is SNHLY and CDR2 is FYNNEI. V lost 0 bases and J lost 4, with 3 bases in between.

V is TRBV3-1 (or the pseudogene TRBV3-2) and J is TRBJ2-6; no clear D. Per germline, CDR1 LGHDT and CDR2 YNNKEL (reference sequence). The V and J ends lost 1 base and 0 bases respectively, with 10 bases between them. The CDR3 has 17 residues. CDR3 in amino acids: CASSQGPTASGANVLTF. Here the CDR3 DNA reads TGTGCCAGCAGCCAAGGTCCCACAGCCTCTGGGGCCAACGTCCTGACTTTC.

J is TRBJ2-1 and V is TRBV6-4; 7 bases map to TRBD2. Germline CDR1 is MRHNA and CDR2 is SNTAGT. The trim removed 3 bases at V and 4 bases at J, leaving 0 bases unmatched. CDR3 length equals 13 residues. In DNA form, the CDR3 reads TGTGCCAGCAGTGAGCGGGAGTACAATGAGCAGTTCTTC. Residues: CASSEREYNEQFF.

This rearrangement joins TRBV27 to TRBJ1-1; 9 bases are shared with TRBD1. V lost 6 bases to trimming and J lost 5 bases; unmatched junction nucleotides: 1. This CDR3 is built from 12 residues. Germline loops: CDR1 MNHEY, CDR2 SMNVEV (reference sequence). The DNA of the CDR3 is TGTGCCAGCAGGACAGGGGGAACTGAAGCTTTCTTT. Protein: CASRTGGTEAFF.

The V gene is TRBV10-2, the J gene TRBJ1-2, with TRBD1 as a possible D gene (6 bases). Per the germline V gene, CDR1 is WSHSY and CDR2 is SAAADI. CDR3 length: 13 amino acids. With 7 bases removed from V and 3 bases from J, the gap between germline ends came to 12 bases. CDR3 region: CASTPQGDYGYTF. Written as DNA, the CDR3 is TGCGCCAGCACCCCACAGGGAGACTATGGCTACACCTTC.

The chain combines TRBV5-4 with TRBJ2-3; the match to TRBD2 covers 13 bases. Germline V CDR1 and CDR2: SGHNT, YYREEE (reference sequence). The CDR3 consists of 16 residues. Trimming removed 4 bases from V and 4 bases from J; junction bases left unmatched: 6. The CDR3 protein is CASSLRTSGSADTQYF. The CDR3 DNA is TGTGCCAGCAGCCTAAGGACTAGCGGGAGTGCAGATACGCAGTATTTT. The full variable domain, with the rest looked up from reference TRBV5-4 and TRBJ2-3, is ETGVTQSPTHLIKTRGQQVTLRCSSQSGHNTVSWYQQALGQGPQFIFQYYREEENGRGNFPPRFSGLQFPNYSSELNVNALELDDSALYLCASSLRTSGSADTQYFGPGTRLTVL.

This sequence joins TRBV7-3 and TRBJ2-1, with D maybe TRBD2 (5 bases). V dropped 0 bases and J dropped 4 bases, with 10 bases sitting between them. Looked up from germline, CDR1 is SGHTA and CDR2 is FQGTGA. The CDR3 length is 15 residues. CDR3 nucleotide sequence: TGTGCCAGCAGCTTAACAGGCGGGCCTTACAATGAGCAGTTCTTC. It translates to CASSLTGGPYNEQFF.

The rearrangement links TRBV6-4 to TRBJ2-5; TRBD2 matches 7 bases. The germline CDR1 and CDR2 sequences are MRHNA and SNTAGT. The CDR3 runs 21 residues. V lost 0 bases to trimming and J lost 0 bases; unmatched junction nucleotides: 19. The DNA of the CDR3 is TGTGCCAGCAGTGACTCGATAAAACCGGGGGAGGGGAACTATTACCAAGAGACCCAGTACTTC. Translating it yields CASSDSIKPGEGNYYQETQYF.

The chain joins TRBV5-1 to TRBJ1-1; D not certain. There are 12 residues in the CDR3. V dropped 3 bases and J dropped 7 bases, with 10 bases sitting between them. CDR1 is SGHRS and CDR2 is YFSETQ in the germline V gene. CDR3 sequence (DNA): TGCGCCAGCAGCTCTACCCTTGGTGAAGCTTTCTTT. It yields the protein CASSSTLGEAFF.

This clone appeared a few times. The genes are TRBV27 and TRBJ1-2; 8 positions match TRBD1. V lost 7 bases to trimming and J lost 7 bases; unmatched junction nucleotides: 2. Germline V gives CDR1 MNHEY, CDR2 SMNVEV (reference sequence). The CDR3 runs 11 residues. The DNA of the CDR3 is TGTGCCAGCACAGGGGGCGGTGGCTACACCTTC. Protein sequence: CASTGGGGYTF.

This chain links TRBV6-5 with TRBJ1-5, with unresolved D. Trimming took 5 bases from V and 1 from J, leaving 9 bases between them. The germline V gene has CDR1 MNHEY and CDR2 SVGAGI. The CDR3 has 14 residues. CDR3 loop: CASSNAGSNQPQHF. The CDR3 DNA reads TGTGCCAGCAGTAATGCGGGCAGCAATCAGCCCCAGCATTTT.

This clone was observed a few times. This rearrangement joins TRBV27 to TRBJ1-5; no firm D call. Trimming took 6 bases from V and 3 from J, leaving 12 bases between them. Germline assignment: CDR1 MNHEY and CDR2 SMNVEV (reference sequence). The CDR3 covers 14 residues. In DNA form, the CDR3 reads TGTGCCAGCAGCCACGGGATCCACAATCAGCCCCAGCATTTT. As protein: CASSHGIHNQPQHF.

The rearrangement joins TRBV5-5 to TRBJ2-7, with D perhaps matching TRBD2 (6 bases). This CDR3 region has 14 residues. V lost 1 base, J lost 2 bases, and 10 bases lay in between. CDR1 and CDR2 from the germline V gene are SGHKS and YYEKEE (reference sequence). DNA of the CDR3: TGTGCCAGCAGCTTGCTGCGCGGGGCCTACGAGCAGTACTTC. Protein sequence: CASSLLRGAYEQYF.

In nucleotides, the CDR3 is TGTGCCAGCAGTGACGGACAGGGGTATAGCTACGAGCAGTACTTC. Translated: CASSDGQGYSYEQYF. The V and J genes are TRBV6-1 and TRBJ2-7; 9 nucleotides line up with TRBD1. The CDR3 spans 15 residues. After removal of 3 bases from V and 3 bases from J, the junction contained 6 bases not matched to a gene. In germline, CDR1 is MNHNS, CDR2 SASEGT.

The table lists this clone with a count of one. The V call is TRBV2, the J call TRBJ2-2; TRBD2 agrees at 9 bases. Germline loops: CDR1 SNHLY, CDR2 FYNNEI. CDR3 length: 14 residues. Trimming cost V 8 bases and J 5 bases; bases outside gene matches: 6. The CDR3 region has the DNA TGTGCCAGCTGCGGGAGGGGACATACCGGGGAGCTGTTTTTT. Translation gives CASCGRGHTGELFF.

The V call is TRBV7-2, the J call TRBJ1-4; possibly TRBD1 for D (6 bases). Germline-derived CDR1 and CDR2 are SGHTA and FQGNSA. V was trimmed by 2 bases and J by 6 bases, leaving 13 bases between them. The CDR3 extends over 15 amino acids. In nucleotides, the CDR3 is TGTGCCAGCAGCTTACCCAGGGGACTCTATGAAAAACTGTTTTTT. Translated: CASSLPRGLYEKLFF.

The rearrangement joins TRBV2 to TRBJ2-1; weak D call: TRBD1 (7 bases). Looked up from germline, CDR1 is SNHLY and CDR2 is FYNNEI. This CDR3 has 14 residues. V lost 5 bases and J 8 bases, leaving 16 bases between the germline ends. This CDR3 is CASSPGGTGDEQFF. In DNA form, the CDR3 reads TGTGCCAGCAGTCCAGGGGGGACGGGGGATGAGCAGTTCTTC.

The chain uses TRBV27 and TRBJ2-7; 7 positions match TRBD1. Germline V gives CDR1 MNHEY, CDR2 SMNVEV (reference sequence). V gave up 8 bases and J gave up 3 bases; unmatched junction bases: 4. CDR3 size: 12 residues. CDR3 sequence reads: CASGTGDYEQYF. CDR3 sequence (DNA): TGTGCCAGCGGTACAGGGGACTACGAGCAGTACTTC.

The chain is built from TRBV5-4 and TRBJ2-7, with D hard to call. Trimming removed 0 bases at V and 8 bases at J, with 12 bases between. Germline V lookup: CDR1 SGHNT, CDR2 YYREEE (reference sequence). The CDR3 runs 13 residues. CDR3 bases: TGTGCCAGCAGCTTGGACACCGGGTCCAAGCAGTACTTC. It encodes CASSLDTGSKQYF.